Here is one TCR beta chain with its context. One end of the junction fails to match germline, which may point to a read error. This sample was included in a study of cytomegalovirus exposure and HLA in healthy donors. Primers: 60 Vbeta forward and 13 Jbeta reverse. Clones were sequenced by immunoSEQ multiplex PCR, and TCRdb holds only the in-frame ones, with some missing. The repertoire consists of about 100,000 clones, with 82% occurring once and the leading ten covering 2% to 3%. Material for sequencing was PBMCs. This receptor was identified in a man younger than 45 in good health and CMV-seropositive.

CDR3 nucleotide sequence: TGTTCCAGCAGCACCGGGACTAGCGGGGGCGGTCGGGAGACCCAGTACTTC. Residues: CSSSTGTSGGGRETQYF. The chain links TRBV7-9 to TRBJ2-5; 14 nucleotides align to TRBD2. Germline loops: CDR1 SEHNR, CDR2 FQNEAQ (reference sequence). The CDR3 contains 17 residues.